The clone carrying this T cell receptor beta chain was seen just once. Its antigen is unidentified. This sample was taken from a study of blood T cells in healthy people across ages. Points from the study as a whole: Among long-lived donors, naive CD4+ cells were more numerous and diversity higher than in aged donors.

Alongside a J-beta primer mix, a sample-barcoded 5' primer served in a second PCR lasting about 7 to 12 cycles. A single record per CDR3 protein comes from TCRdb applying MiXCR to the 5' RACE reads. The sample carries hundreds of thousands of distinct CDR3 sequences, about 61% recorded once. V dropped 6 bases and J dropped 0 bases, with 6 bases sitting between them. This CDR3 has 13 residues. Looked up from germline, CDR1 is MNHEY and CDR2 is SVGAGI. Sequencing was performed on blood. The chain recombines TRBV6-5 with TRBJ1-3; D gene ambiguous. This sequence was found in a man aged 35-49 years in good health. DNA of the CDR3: TGTGCCAGCAGACCAGGCTCTGGAAACACCATATATTTT. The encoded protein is CASRPGSGNTIYF.